This TCR beta chain was sequenced in a study of vaccination effects on CD4 cells after COVID-19 (dated by TCRdb to 2021 to 2024). About the investigation overall: In the ViraFEST assay, PBMC were stimulated with viral peptide pools, and antigen-specific CD4+ T cell clonotypes were then identified by expansion using TCR sequencing. Each participant got two doses of an mRNA SARS-CoV-2 vaccine, either BNT162b2 or mRNA-1273. Over 1.5 million PBMC per well were cultured with about 9.6 ug/ml peptides in IMDM containing approximately 4.5% human AB serum, around 10 IU/ml IL-2 and gentamicin. SARS-CoV-2 spike-specific CD4+ TCR repertoires were compared before and after mRNA vaccination in COVID-19 convalescent patients and in infection-naive vaccine recipients. Altogether, over 9 COVID-19 convalescent patients and a few SARS-CoV-2-naive healthy vaccine recipients made up the full study. The Oncomine TCR Beta short-read assay on an Illumina iSeq 100 was used to sequence cultures from other donors in the study. Summary of the overall study and its limitations: The study was limited by a small number of convalescent patients, and early post-infection timepoints were lacking. Among healthy vaccine recipients, nearly all vaccine-induced clones were SARS-CoV-2 mono-reactive, and just 1 of 255 was cross-reactive with common cold coronaviruses. Both infection-induced and vaccine-induced clones contracted markedly at late post-vaccination timepoints, which is consistent with waning T cell responses.

The method was the immunoSEQ multiplex PCR assay. DNA from the CD4+ T cells that had been cultured and isolated underwent TCR beta CDR3 sequencing. As for the authors' bioinformatics: Non-productive TCR sequences were discarded, and reads were trimmed to the CDR3 region, with only CDR3s of 7 or more amino acids retained. The MANAFEST web app was used to identify antigen-specific clonotypes by comparing expansion in peptide wells with expansion in reference cultures. Positive clones required FDR<0.05 expansion versus reference and all other wells, odds ratio above 5, and frequency above 0.1% in two replicate wells. A clonotype was called cross-reactive if it was significantly expanded both in SARS-CoV-2 spike wells and in at least one common cold coronavirus spike condition. CDR3 similarity was assessed by Levenshtein distance with the stringdist R package, and unrooted trees were built with ape in R 3.6.1. TCRdb limited this immuneACCESS table to in-frame rearrangements with V and J called. A share of clones is missing; checked studies link under half to unresolved V genes, and the rest is unexplained. Clonal size and the V and J genes are those of that table, whereas D and trimming came from the DNA. The sample table records 45,000 to 60,000 clones; about 74% of these occur just once. Around 3.3% of the sample goes to the ten largest clones.

A note on this clone: There is no known antigen for this receptor. Per-nucleotide qualities are absent, and no much larger clonotype sits a single base away.

From the cysteine up to the phenylalanine, the CDR3 has a length of 14 residues. CDR3 DNA only is kept here, 42 bases in frame from base 1. Between the V and J ends, shortened by 3 bases and 8 bases respectively, the junction contains 16 bases. From the germline V gene (reference sequence), CDR1 is LGHDT and CDR2 is YNNKEL. After less than 13 days of culture, CD4+ T cells were isolated with the EasySep CD4+ T cell isolation kit. Healthy vaccine recipients had no prior SARS-CoV-2 infection, confirmed by negative nucleocapsid antibodies before and after vaccination. Half of the culture medium was replaced with fresh IL-2-containing medium on days 3 and 7. Unless otherwise noted, each peptide stimulation condition was cultured in triplicate wells. Using Ficoll-Paque Plus gradient centrifugation, PBMC were separated from whole blood and then either used fresh or cryopreserved at -140C. The QIAamp micro DNA kit was used to extract genomic DNA from the cultured CD4+ T cells.

Recombination connected TRBV3-1 (or the pseudogene TRBV3-2) to TRBJ1-2; the D gene lacks a confident call. The receptor's source is a human donor who received a COVID-19 vaccine. The material sequenced was CD4+ T cells from PBMCs cultured without peptide, taken before COVID-19 vaccination. The base sequence is TGTGCCAGCAGCCACCTTCCGGGCTCCGGAGGCTACACCTTC. Its protein reads: CASSHLPGSGGYTF.